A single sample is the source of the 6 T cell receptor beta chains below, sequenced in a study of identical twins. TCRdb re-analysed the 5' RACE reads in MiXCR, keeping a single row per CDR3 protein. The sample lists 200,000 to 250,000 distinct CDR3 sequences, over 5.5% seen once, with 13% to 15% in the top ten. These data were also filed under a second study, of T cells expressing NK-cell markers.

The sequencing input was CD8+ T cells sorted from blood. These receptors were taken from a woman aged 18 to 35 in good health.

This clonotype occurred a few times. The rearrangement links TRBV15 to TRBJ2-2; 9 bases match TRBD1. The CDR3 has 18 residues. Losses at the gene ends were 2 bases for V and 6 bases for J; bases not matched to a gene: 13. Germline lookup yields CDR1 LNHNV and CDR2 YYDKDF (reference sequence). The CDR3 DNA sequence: TGTGCCACCAGCAGACCATTGAGGGACAGGGATGGTCCCGGGGAGCTGTTTTTT. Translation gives CATSRPLRDRDGPGELFF.

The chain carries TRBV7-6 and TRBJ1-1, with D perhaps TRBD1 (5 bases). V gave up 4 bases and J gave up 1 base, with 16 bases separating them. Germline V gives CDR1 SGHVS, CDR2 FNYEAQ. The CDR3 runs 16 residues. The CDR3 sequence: CASSSPGAGWNTEAFF. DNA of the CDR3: TGTGCCAGCAGCTCCCCCGGGGCAGGGTGGAACACTGAAGCTTTCTTT.

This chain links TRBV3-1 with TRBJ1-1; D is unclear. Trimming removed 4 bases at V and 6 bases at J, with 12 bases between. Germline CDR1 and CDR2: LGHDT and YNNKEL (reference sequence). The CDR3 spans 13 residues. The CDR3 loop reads CASSLLGMPEAFF. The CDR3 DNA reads TGTGCCAGCAGCCTGCTGGGCATGCCTGAAGCTTTCTTT.

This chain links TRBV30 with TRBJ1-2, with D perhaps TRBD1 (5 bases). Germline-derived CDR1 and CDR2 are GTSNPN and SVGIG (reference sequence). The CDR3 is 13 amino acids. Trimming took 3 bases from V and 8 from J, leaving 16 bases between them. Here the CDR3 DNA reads TGTGCCTGGAGCGGTATACCCGAGGGGGGCTACACCTTC. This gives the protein CAWSGIPEGGYTF. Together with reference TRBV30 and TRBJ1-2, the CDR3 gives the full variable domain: SQTIHQWPATLVQPVGSPLSLECTVEGTSNPNLYWYRQAAGRGLQLLFYSVGIGQISSEVPQNLSASRPQDRQFILSSKKLLLSDSGFYLCAWSGIPEGGYTFGSGTRLTVV.

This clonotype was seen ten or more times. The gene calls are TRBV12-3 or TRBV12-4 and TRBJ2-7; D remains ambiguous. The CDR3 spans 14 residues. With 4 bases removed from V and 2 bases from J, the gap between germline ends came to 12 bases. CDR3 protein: CASSSGGPAYEQYF. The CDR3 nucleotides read TGTGCCAGCAGTTCGGGCGGCCCAGCCTACGAGCAGTACTTC.

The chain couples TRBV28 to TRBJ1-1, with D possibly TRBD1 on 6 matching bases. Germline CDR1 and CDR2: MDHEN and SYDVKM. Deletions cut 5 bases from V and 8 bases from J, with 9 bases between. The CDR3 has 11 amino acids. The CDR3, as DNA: TGTGCCAGCAGTCCCGACAGGGAAGCTTTCTTT. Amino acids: CASSPDREAFF.